This TCR beta chain was obtained from a study of shared T cell receptors in the human thymus. From germline, CDR1 is MDHEN and CDR2 SYDVKM. CDR3 length: 18 residues. J gave up 8 bases and V 2 bases, and 14 bases lay outside the gene matches. Assay: immunoSEQ multiplex PCR; the TCRdb copy retains only in-frame clones and omits some. Of more than 550,000 clones in the sample, more than 75% were seen once. This same sample was also part of a study on human thymus T cells. That work states: Both thymic and peripheral blood repertoires showed apparently biased V and J usage. What related research reported was that thymic repertoires overlapped highly among unrelated individuals.

Sequencing was carried out using thymocytes. This TCR came from a boy under two years old with a congenital heart defect. The rearrangement links TRBV28 to TRBJ1-6; 8 bases align to TRBD1. CDR3 residues: CASSLVTGRGRFYSPLHF. CDR3 coding DNA: TGTGCCAGCAGTTTAGTTACCGGCAGGGGGCGTTTTTATTCACCCCTCCACTTT.